This record looks at one T cell receptor beta chain sequence and its context. The data were taken from a study of blood T cell repertoires in COVID-19. Study in general: Acute and convalescent COVID-19 specimens originated in the United States, Italy and Spain.

Original processing notes: Estimation of nucleated cell counts relied on the amplification of reference gene primers. Sequenced by immunoSEQ multiplex PCR; TCRdb stores in-frame clones only, minus some. From that table come the V and J calls and clone size; the DNA was used to work out D and trimming. This table has approximately 250,000 clones, 75% to 90% appearing once. Ages ranged from roughly 18 to 100 years, with residence in more than 20 US areas. Participant reports of clinical history set cohort assignment. This TCR was recovered from a woman under 40 who had recovered from COVID-19. The source material was PBMCs or T cells enriched from blood (not recorded which).

In nucleotides, the CDR3 is TGTGCCACCAGCCCCCGAGGGTATGAGCAGTACTTC. Its translation: CATSPRGYEQYF. This chain joins TRBV15 and TRBJ2-7; maybe TRBD2 (5 bases). Germline V lookup: CDR1 LNHNV, CDR2 YYDKDF (reference sequence). The V and J ends lost 5 bases and 7 bases respectively, with 12 bases between them. The CDR3 contains 12 residues.